This is a list of T cell receptor beta chains from one sample in a study of shared clonotypes between healthy human individuals. Repertoires were generated with immunoSEQ multiplex PCR, while TCRdb's copy carries only in-frame clones and drops some. The table has roughly 500,000 clones, 65% to 85% seen once. Sequencing was performed on PBMCs. The receptors derive from a woman between 40 and 50 years old in good health. Some clones in this sample may be carry-over from other donors' samples. Each CDR3 is given with its conserved first and last residue. A D gene is named only where the DNA matches it firmly. Clone size, where shown, is once, few, many, or a class for clones that have expanded.

J gene | D gene | clone size | V gene | CDR3 protein | CDR3 DNA
TRBJ2-5 | TRBD2 | NA | TRBV13 | CASSFGIAGMETQYF | TGTGCCAGCAGCTTTGGGATAGCGGGAATGGAGACCCAGTACTTC
TRBJ2-1 | TRBD2 | NA | TRBV27 | CASRRTSRGEQFF | TGTGCCAGCAGACGGACTAGCCGGGGTGAGCAGTTCTTC
TRBJ2-1 | NA | NA | TRBV5-1 | CASSFAGISEQFF | TGCGCCAGCAGCTTCGCGGGAATAAGTGAGCAGTTCTTC
TRBJ2-2 | TRBD2 | NA | TRBV7-3 | CASSPGGAGYTGELFF | TGTGCCAGCAGCCCCGGGGGAGCGGGGTACACCGGGGAGCTGTTTTTT
TRBJ2-7 | NA | few | TRBV7-9 | CASSSTGEQYF | TGTGCCAGCAGCTCCACTGGCGAGCAGTACTTC
TRBJ2-1 | TRBD2 | NA | TRBV2 | CASRPARAGGRFGGYNEQFF | TGTGCCAGCAGACCCGCCAGGGCGGGAGGGCGCTTTGGTGGATACAATGAGCAGTTCTTC
TRBJ2-3 | NA | NA | TRBV15 | CATSSGPGENTDTQYF | TGTGCCACCAGCAGTGGCCCGGGCGAGAACACAGATACGCAGTATTTT
TRBJ2-7 | TRBD2 | NA | TRBV5-1 | CASSLAGGLGAAEQYF | TGCGCCAGCAGCTTGGCGGGGGGACTAGGGGCCGCCGAGCAGTACTTC
TRBJ1-5 | NA | NA | TRBV27 | CASRTTGVGARINQPQHF | TGTGCCAGCAGAACCACGGGGGTGGGAGCACGCATCAATCAGCCCCAGCATTTT
TRBJ2-1 | TRBD2 | NA | TRBV19 | CASRTSGLAYNEQFF | TGTGCCAGTAGAACTAGCGGACTAGCCTACAATGAGCAGTTCTTC
TRBJ1-5 | TRBD1 | NA | TRBV6-5 | CASSWTGGNQPQHF | TGTGCCAGCAGTTGGACAGGGGGGAATCAGCCCCAGCATTTT
TRBJ1-1 | TRBD1 | NA | TRBV19 | CASSNRGVPEAFF | TGTGCCAGTAGCAACAGGGGAGTCCCTGAAGCTTTCTTT
TRBJ2-1 | NA | NA | TRBV5-4 | CASSLVKGVGEQFF | TGTGCCAGCAGCTTGGTTAAGGGGGTTGGTGAGCAGTTCTTC
TRBJ1-1 | NA | NA | TRBV4-2 | CASSQDAGSMNTEAFF | TGTGCCAGCAGCCAAGATGCGGGCTCGATGAACACTGAAGCTTTCTTT
TRBJ2-7 | TRBD1 | NA | TRBV6-1 | CASSDIRDRGSYEQYF | TGTGCCAGCAGTGATATCCGGGACAGGGGGTCCTACGAGCAGTACTTC
TRBJ1-4 | NA | NA | TRBV4-2 | CASSQDAGLEKLFF | TGTGCCAGCAGCCAAGATGCGGGGTTGGAAAAACTGTTTTTT
TRBJ2-7 | NA | NA | TRBV7-2 | CASSLFGGEISYEQYF | TGTGCCAGCAGCTTATTTGGAGGCGAGATCTCCTACGAGCAGTACTTC
TRBJ1-5 | NA | once | TRBV21-1 | CASSKALNRGYSNQPQHF | TGTGCCAGCAGCAAAGCGCTAAACAGGGGCTATAGCAATCAGCCCCAGCATTTT
TRBJ1-4 | NA | NA | TRBV14 | CASSRLGGPNEKLFF | TGTGCCAGCAGCCGCCTAGGGGGTCCTAATGAAAAACTGTTTTTT
TRBJ2-7 | TRBD1 | NA | TRBV19 | CASSIPGTESYEQYF | TGTGCCAGTAGTATACCCGGGACAGAGTCCTACGAGCAGTACTTC
TRBJ2-2 | TRBD1 | few | TRBV30 | CAWSVVAGGTGELFF | TGTGCCTGGAGTGTAGTGGCAGGGGGCACCGGGGAGCTGTTTTTT
TRBJ2-4 | TRBD2 | NA | TRBV4-1 | CASSQGGVLAGAVKNIQYF | TGCGCCAGCAGCCAAGGGGGGGTACTAGCGGGAGCGGTCAAAAACATTCAGTACTTC
TRBJ1-1 | NA | NA | TRBV30 | CAWTPRDGRNTEAFF | TGTGCCTGGACCCCGAGGGATGGCAGGAACACTGAAGCTTTCTTT
TRBJ1-1 | NA | NA | TRBV4-3 | CASSQDLWASWAEAFF | TGCGCCAGCAGCCAAGATTTGTGGGCATCTTGGGCTGAAGCTTTCTTT
TRBJ2-7 | NA | few | TRBV28 | CASSLSLAQQYF | TGTGCCAGCAGTCTGAGTCTAGCGCAGCAGTACTTC
TRBJ2-1 | NA | NA | TRBV9 | CASSVGLVYDEQFF | TGTGCCAGCAGCGTAGGACTAGTATATGATGAGCAGTTCTTC
TRBJ2-1 | NA | NA | TRBV5-1 | CASSLGDNNEQFF | TGCGCCAGCAGCTTGGGGGACAACAATGAGCAGTTCTTC
TRBJ2-6 | NA | few | TRBV7-9 | CASSLIVGLDSGANVLTF | TGTGCCAGCAGCTTAATAGTGGGACTGGACTCTGGGGCCAACGTCCTGACTTTC
TRBJ2-7 | TRBD2 | NA | TRBV30 | CAWRRGSGYEQYF | TGTGCCTGGAGACGGGGTAGCGGGTACGAGCAGTACTTC
TRBJ2-1 | TRBD2 | NA | TRBV7-3 | CASSWSGTSVNEQFF | TGTGCCAGCAGCTGGTCCGGGACTAGCGTCAATGAGCAGTTCTTC
TRBJ2-3 | TRBD2 | NA | TRBV23-1 | CAERGPPDAQYF | TGCGCCGAGCGGGGGCCCCCAGATGCGCAGTATTTT
TRBJ2-1 | TRBD2 | NA | TRBV28 | CASSLGGSSHNEQFF | TGTGCCAGCAGTTTGGGCGGGAGTAGCCACAATGAGCAGTTCTTC
TRBJ2-5 | TRBD1 | NA | TRBV7-2 | CASSSRTGEVATQYF | TGTGCCAGCAGTTCCCGGACAGGGGAGGTTGCGACCCAGTACTTC
TRBJ2-7 | TRBD2 | NA | TRBV28 | CASSLDLAGVAEQYF | TGTGCCAGCAGTTTAGACCTAGCGGGAGTTGCCGAGCAGTACTTC
TRBJ2-2 | TRBD2 | NA | TRBV7-9 | CASSRPGLAGVYGELFF | TGTGCCAGCAGCCGACCGGGACTAGCGGGAGTTTACGGGGAGCTGTTTTTT
TRBJ2-1 | TRBD2 | NA | TRBV4-3 | CASSQDIAGGPLNEQFF | TGCGCCAGCAGCCAAGACATAGCGGGAGGGCCCCTAAATGAGCAGTTCTTC
TRBJ2-5 | NA | NA | TRBV11-2 | CASSLELSGEETQYF | TGTGCCAGCAGCTTAGAACTTTCGGGAGAAGAGACCCAGTACTTC
TRBJ2-2 | NA | NA | TRBV9 | CASSPRYTGELFF | TGTGCCAGCAGCCCTCGATACACCGGGGAGCTGTTTTTT
TRBJ2-7 | TRBD2 | NA | TRBV7-6 | CASSQSGRRSYEQYF | TGTGCCAGCAGCCAAAGCGGGAGGCGGTCCTACGAGCAGTACTTC
TRBJ2-4 | TRBD2 | NA | TRBV4-1 | CASSQRTSGGNIQYF | TGCGCCAGCAGCCAAAGGACTAGCGGGGGGAACATTCAGTACTTC
TRBJ2-1 | NA | once | TRBV7-9 | CASSLASGIYNEQFF | TGTGCCAGCAGCTTAGCTAGCGGAATATACAATGAGCAGTTCTTC
TRBJ2-7 | NA | NA | TRBV18 | CASSPGLDLYEQYF | TGTGCCAGCTCACCGGGGCTAGACCTTTACGAGCAGTACTTC
TRBJ1-1 | NA | few | TRBV5-6 | CASSLAWGEAFF | TGTGCCAGCAGCTTGGCCTGGGGGGAAGCTTTCTTT
TRBJ2-7 | NA | many | TRBV6-5 | CASSSNPGKAYEQYF | TGTGCCAGCAGTTCTAACCCAGGGAAGGCCTACGAGCAGTACTTC
TRBJ1-5 | NA | NA | TRBV28 | CASSRRQSLEPQHF | TGTGCCAGCAGCCGAAGACAGAGTTTGGAGCCCCAGCATTTT
TRBJ2-1 | TRBD2 | once | TRBV9 | CASSLGTGSGRAGGEQFF | TGTGCCAGCAGCCTCGGGACAGGCAGCGGGAGGGCCGGGGGTGAGCAGTTCTTC
TRBJ2-7 | TRBD2 | NA | TRBV27 | CASSFQGPGTSGLEQYF | TGTGCCAGCAGTTTTCAGGGGCCCGGGACTAGCGGCCTAGAGCAGTACTTC
TRBJ2-5 | TRBD2 | many | TRBV6-5 | CASSYEAGGPETQYF | TGTGCCAGCAGTTACGAAGCGGGAGGGCCAGAGACCCAGTACTTC
TRBJ2-7 | TRBD2 | NA | TRBV7-8 | CASSFGRVAYEQYF | TGTGCCAGCAGCTTCGGGAGGGTGGCCTACGAGCAGTACTTC
TRBJ1-3 | NA | NA | TRBV10-3 | CAINAGDTEGNTIYF | TGTGCCATCAACGCGGGCGACACGGAAGGAAACACCATATATTTT